These 14 T cell receptor beta chains were all obtained from the same sample, sequenced in a study of T cells in Graves' hyperthyroidism and ophthalmopathy. RNA transcripts gave rise to amplified TCR beta CDR3 regions. Primed by the HTBI set, a first-round RT-PCR was run on the TCR CDR3. Via MiXCR, TCRdb re-called the multiplex PCR reads, giving one row per CDR3 protein. The sample lists 700,000 or so distinct CDR3 sequences, roughly 15% occurring once. Sequencing input: blood. These receptors all come from a woman aged 45 to 65 with Graves' ophthalmopathy.

This clonotype has ten or more counts. The chain uses TRBV7-2 and TRBJ2-3; a weak D match, TRBD1 (6 bases). CDR3 length: 14 amino acids. CDR1 and CDR2 (germline): SGHTA, FQGNSA. Trimming took 4 bases from V and 4 from J, leaving 12 bases between them. The CDR3 is CASSSARGADTQYF. Written as DNA, the CDR3 is TGTGCCAGCAGCTCTGCCAGGGGCGCAGATACGCAGTATTTT.

About this clonotype: Sequence at one end of the junction differs from germline and may be a read error. The chain employs TRBV28 and TRBJ2-2; tentatively, D is TRBD2 (5 bases). Germline V gene data show CDR1 as MDHEN and CDR2 as SYDVKM. The CDR3 has 15 amino acids. CDR3 loop: CTSSLWGANTGELFF. The CDR3 bases are TGTACCAGCAGCTTGTGGGGAGCCAACACCGGGGAGCTGTTTTTT.

This clonotype was picked up a small number of times. The chain recombines TRBV7-2 with TRBJ1-4; D remains ambiguous. Germline V lookup: CDR1 SGHTA, CDR2 FQGNSA. The V end was cut by 1 base, the J end by 4 bases, with 10 bases between. The CDR3 has 15 amino acids. CDR3 DNA: TGTGCCAGCAGCTTAGTAGGACTGAATAATGAAAAACTGTTTTTT. Translated: CASSLVGLNNEKLFF.

This chain connects TRBV10-3 to TRBJ1-2; the match to TRBD1 covers 10 bases. The V segment lost 4 bases and the J segment 10 bases; nucleotides outside the gene matches: 3. The V gene's germline CDR1 is ENHRY and CDR2 SYGVKD. This CDR3 has 12 amino acids. The CDR3 spells CAISGTGGLYTF. CDR3 DNA sequence: TGTGCCATCAGTGGGACAGGGGGGCTCTACACCTTC.

On this clonotype: A much larger clone lies a single base off, so this may be a read error. The chain has TRBV15 and TRBJ1-4; no clear D. This CDR3 has 12 amino acids. Per germline, CDR1 LNHNV and CDR2 YYDKDF (reference sequence). The CDR3 protein is CATSRVREKLLF. CDR3 sequence (DNA): TGTGCCACCAGCAGAGTTCGGGAAAAACTGCTTTTT.

This clonotype was counted ten times or more. The CDR3 spells CASSQISAAELFF. The CDR3, as DNA: TGTGCCAGCAGCCAAATTTCAGCCGCAGAACTGTTTTTT. The chain is built from TRBV3-1 and TRBJ1-4, with D uncertain. Germline V gene lookup returns CDR1 LGHDT and CDR2 YNNKEL (reference sequence). CDR3 length: 13 amino acids. V dropped 2 bases and J dropped 12 bases, with 13 bases sitting between them.

This clonotype was seen ten or more times. The J gene is TRBJ2-7, the V gene TRBV5-5, with 8 nucleotides matching TRBD1. Germline CDR1 and CDR2: SGHKS and YYEKEE (reference sequence). V dropped 2 bases and J dropped 5; count of bases not matched to a gene: 9. The CDR3 covers 15 residues. The CDR3 DNA sequence: TGTGCCAGCAGCTTCCTATGGCAGGGGGCCAACGAGCAGTACTTC. Translated: CASSFLWQGANEQYF.

As concerns this clonotype: A much more abundant neighbour one base away suggests this may be a read error. This rearrangement joins TRBV7-2 to TRBJ2-5; 7 positions match TRBD1. Per the germline V gene, CDR1 is SGHTA and CDR2 is FQGNSA. The CDR3 runs to 15 residues. V lost 8 bases, J lost 0 bases, and 9 bases stayed unmatched. CDR3 coding DNA: TGTGCCAGCGGGATAGGGACAGCGAACCAAGAGACCCAGTACTTC. Protein: CASGIGTANQETQYF.

The chain has TRBV18 and TRBJ1-1; D might be TRBD1 (5 bases). Trimming shortened V by 2 bases and J by 0 bases, and 13 bases separated the two germline ends. Germline V gene data show CDR1 as KGHSH and CDR2 as LQKENI. The CDR3 runs 16 residues. As DNA, the CDR3 is TGTGCCAGCTCACCAGGGGGTGCGGGCATGAACACTGAAGCTTTCTTT. Translated: CASSPGGAGMNTEAFF.

In regard to this clonotype: One end of the junction fails to match germline, which may point to a read error. The chain is built from TRBV7-6 and TRBJ2-5; unclear D gene. The CDR3 totals 11 residues. Germline CDR1 is SGHVS and CDR2 is FNYEAQ. CDR3: CARSFSETQYF. CDR3 DNA: TGTGCCAGAAGCTTTAGTGAGACCCAGTACTTC.

In the case of this clonotype: A clone one base away is much larger, so this may be a read error. The rearrangement uses TRBV20-1 and TRBJ1-1, with D possibly being TRBD1 (5 bases). V was cut by 0 bases and J by 3 bases, with 11 bases left in between. The CDR3 runs to 14 residues. The germline gives CDR1 DFQATT, CDR2 SNEGSKA (reference sequence). The CDR3 nucleotides are TGCAGTGCTAGAGAGGGCAGGGCCGACACTGAAGCTTTCTTT. Its protein product is CSAREGRADTEAFF.

There are many counts of this clonotype. This chain links TRBV24-1 with TRBJ2-1; D is perhaps TRBD2 (7 bases). The CDR3 spans 15 residues. From germline, CDR1 is KGHDR and CDR2 SFDVKD. Trimming took 7 bases from V and 0 from J, leaving 12 bases between them. The CDR3 is CATSQRDISYNEQFF. For the CDR3, the DNA is TGTGCCACCAGCCAGCGGGACATCTCCTACAATGAGCAGTTCTTC.

This clonotype was counted a few times. The chain recombines TRBV11-3 with TRBJ2-1, with 9 positions matching TRBD2. From germline, CDR1 is SGHNT and CDR2 YENEEA. V was clipped by 0 bases and J by 8 bases; unmatched bases: 14. The CDR3 runs 18 residues. DNA of the CDR3: TGTGCCAGCAGCTTAGAGAGGCTAGCGGGACCTGCCGATTATGAGCAGTTCTTC. Its protein product is CASSLERLAGPADYEQFF.

Many counts were recorded for this clonotype. The rearrangement links TRBV30 to TRBJ2-3; D remains unclear. CDR1 is GTSNPN and CDR2 is SVGIG in the germline V gene (reference sequence). V dropped 2 bases and J dropped 4 bases, with 7 bases sitting between them. The CDR3 has 12 residues. This chain's CDR3 is CAWSPGADTQYF. The CDR3, as DNA: TGTGCCTGGAGTCCTGGGGCAGATACGCAGTATTTT.